These 22 T cell receptor beta chains were all obtained from the same sample, sequenced in a study of cytomegalovirus exposure and HLA in healthy donors. The PCR ran on 60 Vbeta and 13 Jbeta primers. Some clones are missing from TCRdb's copy, which holds only in-frame ones; the method was immunoSEQ multiplex PCR. The sample shows around 140,000 clones, 60% to 85% of them seen only once. Sequenced material: PBMCs. The receptors shown here come from a man between 40 and 49 years old in good health and CMV-seronegative.

This clone turned up a few times. The V call is TRBV7-2, the J call TRBJ2-7; 7 bases map to TRBD1. This CDR3 has 12 amino acids. The germline V gene has CDR1 SGHTA and CDR2 FQGNSA. The J segment lost 7 bases and the V segment lost 5 bases, leaving 5 bases of the junction unmatched. The CDR3: CASSNLQGEQYF. CDR3 nucleotide sequence: TGTGCCAGCAGCAACTTACAGGGGGAGCAGTACTTC.

This clone appeared a single time. In nucleotides, the CDR3 is TGCGCCAGCAGCCAAACGACTAGCGGGACGGACATTCAGTACTTC. Its protein product is CASSQTTSGTDIQYF. The gene calls are TRBV4-3 and TRBJ2-4; 11 positions agree with TRBD2. V lost 2 bases, J lost 8 bases, and 5 bases stayed unmatched. Germline loops: CDR1 LGHNA, CDR2 YSLEER. CDR3 size: 15 residues.

J is TRBJ2-1 and V is TRBV5-4; 10 nucleotides align to TRBD2. From germline, CDR1 is SGHNT and CDR2 YYREEE (reference sequence). Trimming cost V 4 bases and J 10 bases; bases outside gene matches: 14. CDR3 length: 16 amino acids. The CDR3 DNA reads as TGTGCCAGCAGCGGAGAGGCTAGCGGGAGACAGGGCGAGCAGTTCTTC. This translates into CASSGEASGRQGEQFF.

The chain uses TRBV6-5 and TRBJ2-1; 10 bases match TRBD2. After removal of 0 bases from V and 7 bases from J, the junction contained 6 bases not matched to a gene. The CDR3 is 16 amino acids. Germline V CDR1 and CDR2: MNHEY, SVGAGI. CDR3 residues: CASSYSIASGSNEQFF. Here the CDR3 DNA reads TGTGCCAGCAGTTACTCGATCGCTAGCGGGAGTAATGAGCAGTTCTTC.

Regarding this clone: The junction departs from germline at one end; a sequencing error may be responsible. The chain has TRBV7-9 and TRBJ2-7; 13 nucleotides line up with TRBD2. Germline V gene lookup returns CDR1 SEHNR and CDR2 FQNEAQ (reference sequence). The CDR3 sequence is 15 residues long. This CDR3 is CSSSTGLAGPDEQYF. CDR3 nucleotide sequence: TGTTCCAGCAGTACGGGACTAGCGGGACCCGACGAGCAGTACTTC.

The chain has TRBV4-1 and TRBJ2-7; 7 bases are a match to TRBD2. CDR3 length: 18 amino acids. Germline-derived CDR1 and CDR2 are MGHRA and YSYEKL. V lost 3 bases and J lost 3; bases outside the gene matches: 17. Written as DNA, the CDR3 is TGCGCCAGCAGCCATGATTCTCGAACTAGCGACGGGGGCTACGAGCAGTACTTC. It yields the protein CASSHDSRTSDGGYEQYF.

J is TRBJ2-1 and V is TRBV27, with TRBD1 as a possible D gene (6 bases). The CDR3 runs to 14 residues. V lost 4 bases and J lost 6, with 13 bases in between. Germline V gene sequence: CDR1 MNHEY, CDR2 SMNVEV (reference sequence). The CDR3 DNA is TGTGCCAGCAGTTCCACAGGGTCGGGCAATGAGCAGTTCTTC. The encoded protein is CASSSTGSGNEQFF.

CDR3 protein: CASSYRGPGNTIYF. DNA of the CDR3: TGTGCCAGCAGTTATCGGGGTCCCGGAAACACCATATATTTT. This sequence joins TRBV6-5 and TRBJ1-3; D unclear. The germline V gene has CDR1 MNHEY and CDR2 SVGAGI. There are 14 residues in the CDR3. Trimming took off 3 bases at V and 4 bases at J, with 10 bases between the two ends.

V gene TRBV19 combines with J gene TRBJ2-6, with D maybe TRBD1 (6 bases). Germline assignment: CDR1 LNHDA and CDR2 SQIVND (reference sequence). The length of the CDR3 is 17 residues. With 5 bases removed from V and 0 bases from J, the gap between germline ends came to 14 bases. The DNA of the CDR3 is TGTGCCAGTAGTGCAGGACAGCCGAACTCTGGGGCCAACGTCCTGACTTTC. The encoded protein is CASSAGQPNSGANVLTF.

This chain connects TRBV11-2 to TRBJ2-1, with 9 bases lining up with TRBD2. Trimming removed 4 bases from V and 9 bases from J; junction bases left unmatched: 7. Germline CDR1 reads SGHAT; CDR2 reads FQNNGV. This CDR3 region has 14 residues. CDR3 region: CASSSGVAGVEQFF. Written as DNA, the CDR3 is TGTGCCAGCAGCTCCGGGGTAGCGGGAGTTGAGCAGTTCTTC.

The chain combines TRBV5-1 with TRBJ2-3; TRBD1 is a possible D gene (6 bases). In germline, CDR1 is SGHRS, CDR2 YFSETQ. V was trimmed by 1 base and J by 5 bases, leaving 17 bases between them. The CDR3 extends over 16 amino acids. The CDR3 loop reads CASSLIAGEGGDTQYF. The CDR3 bases are TGCGCCAGCAGCTTGATAGCTGGCGAAGGGGGAGATACGCAGTATTTT.

V usage is TRBV5-8 and J usage is TRBJ1-1; a possible D gene is TRBD1 (5 bases). CDR1 SGHTS and CDR2 YDEGEE come from the germline V gene. The V end lost 1 base, the J end lost 3 bases, and 13 bases lay between the germline ends. The CDR3 is 15 amino acids. CDR3 sequence reads: CASSLIQVRDTEAFF. The CDR3 DNA reads TGTGCCAGCAGCTTGATACAGGTTAGGGACACTGAAGCTTTCTTT.

V is TRBV5-8 and J is TRBJ2-3; TRBD2 is a possible D gene (6 bases). Trimming pared 2 bases from V and 1 base from J, leaving 11 bases between. The CDR3 length is 15 residues. Per the germline V gene, CDR1 is SGHTS and CDR2 is YDEGEE. The CDR3 DNA is TGTGCCAGCAGCTTTTCGGGGGACGGCACAGATACGCAGTATTTT. Translation: CASSFSGDGTDTQYF. Full variable domain (outside the CDR3, taken from reference TRBV5-8 and TRBJ2-3): EAGVTQSPTHLIKTRGQQATLRCSPISGHTSVYWYQQALGLGLQFLLWYDEGEERNRGNFPPRFSGRQFPNYSSELNVNALELEDSALYLCASSFSGDGTDTQYFGPGTRLTVL.

The rearrangement joins TRBV27 to TRBJ2-7, with 8 bases matching TRBD1. The germline CDR1 and CDR2 sequences are MNHEY and SMNVEV (reference sequence). V lost 3 bases to trimming and J lost 0 bases; unmatched junction nucleotides: 4. The CDR3 covers 15 residues. As DNA, the CDR3 is TGTGCCAGCAGTTTCTGGGGGACAGGCTCCTACGAGCAGTACTTC. This translates into CASSFWGTGSYEQYF.

The rearrangement joins TRBV4-1 to TRBJ1-4; 7 positions agree with TRBD1. The CDR3 totals 15 residues. Germline assignment: CDR1 MGHRA and CDR2 YSYEKL. V trimming: 4 bases; J trimming: 11 bases; junction bases outside the gene matches: 13. The DNA of the CDR3 is TGCGCCAGCAGCCTGTCCGAGGGGGACAGACGTAAACTGTTTTTT. Translating gives CASSLSEGDRRKLFF.

The chain couples TRBV29-1 to TRBJ1-1; 10 nucleotides match TRBD1. In germline, CDR1 is SQVTM, CDR2 ANQGSEA. Trimming at V came to 6 bases and at J to 3 bases, leaving 4 bases not matched to a gene. There are 13 residues in the CDR3. CDR3 amino acids: CSVTGTGDTEAFF. The CDR3 DNA reads as TGCAGCGTGACCGGGACAGGGGACACTGAAGCTTTCTTT.

The chain links TRBV6-5 to TRBJ1-2, with unresolved D. CDR1 is MNHEY and CDR2 is SVGAGI in the germline V gene. V was clipped by 2 bases and J by 4 bases, with 8 bases between them. The CDR3 loop spans 13 amino acids. The chain's CDR3 is CASSYNLGYGYTF. The CDR3 DNA reads as TGTGCCAGCAGTTACAACCTCGGCTATGGCTACACCTTC.

The chain links TRBV4-1 to TRBJ2-5, with D perhaps TRBD2 (7 bases). CDR3 length equals 14 residues. Trimming shortened V by 1 base and J by 4 bases, and 10 bases separated the two germline ends. Germline V gives CDR1 MGHRA, CDR2 YSYEKL. This chain's CDR3 is CASSQVRGAETQYF. The CDR3 DNA is TGCGCCAGCAGCCAAGTCCGGGGGGCAGAGACCCAGTACTTC.

This chain joins TRBV11-3 and TRBJ2-5; 8 bases match TRBD2. The CDR3 spans 14 residues. J lost 2 bases, V lost 5 bases, and 4 bases had no gene match. Per the germline V gene, CDR1 is SGHNT and CDR2 is YENEEA. The DNA of the CDR3 is TGTGCCAGCAGCCCGACTAGCGCACAAGAGACCCAGTACTTC. Translated: CASSPTSAQETQYF.

The chain joins TRBV12-5 to TRBJ1-1; TRBD1 matches 7 bases. Germline CDR1 is LGHNT and CDR2 is FRNRAP. V shed 6 bases and J 10 bases; nucleotides not matched to a gene: 11. The CDR3 loop spans 13 amino acids. In DNA, the CDR3 is TGTGCTAGTGGATACAACAGGGGTGGGGGAGCTTTCTTT. It specifies CASGYNRGGGAFF.

The chain links TRBV4-1 to TRBJ2-1, with TRBD2 as a possible D gene (5 bases). The germline CDR1 and CDR2 sequences are MGHRA and YSYEKL. This CDR3 spans 15 amino acids. The V end lost 5 bases, the J end lost 6 bases, and 17 bases lay between the germline ends. The CDR3 region has the DNA TGCGCCAGCAGCGGGGAGCACATCGGGGTCAATGAGCAGTTCTTC. Its translation: CASSGEHIGVNEQFF.

This sequence joins TRBV11-2 and TRBJ2-7; 8 bases are a match to TRBD2. V trimming: 5 bases; J trimming: 3 bases; junction bases outside the gene matches: 12. The V gene's germline CDR1 is SGHAT and CDR2 FQNNGV. CDR3 length: 16 residues. The CDR3 DNA reads TGTGCCAGCAGCCCCATCTGGGGCGGGGGGATCTACGAGCAGTACTTC. Translating it yields CASSPIWGGGIYEQYF.